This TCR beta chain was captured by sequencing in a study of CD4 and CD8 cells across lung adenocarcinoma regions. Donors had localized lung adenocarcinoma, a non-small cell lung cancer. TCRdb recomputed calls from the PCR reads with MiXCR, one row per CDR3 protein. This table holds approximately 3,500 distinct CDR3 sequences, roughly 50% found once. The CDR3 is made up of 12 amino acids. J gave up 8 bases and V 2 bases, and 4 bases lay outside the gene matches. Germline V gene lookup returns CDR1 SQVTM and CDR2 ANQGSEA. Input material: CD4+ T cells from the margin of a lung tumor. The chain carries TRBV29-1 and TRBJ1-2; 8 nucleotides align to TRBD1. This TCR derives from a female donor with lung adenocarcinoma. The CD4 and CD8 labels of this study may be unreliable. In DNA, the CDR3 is TGCAGCGTTGAACGGACAGGGTTCGGCTACACCTTC. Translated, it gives CSVERTGFGYTF.